This T cell receptor beta chain stems from a study of blood T cell repertoires in COVID-19. Study in general: Some COVID-19 samples were acute and others convalescent; all came from the United States, Italy and Spain. T cells, B-cell-depleted T cells, or PBMCs supplied cDNA or gDNA.

CDR1 and CDR2 from the germline V gene are SGHTA and FQGNSA. V dropped 2 bases and J dropped 4; count of bases not matched to a gene: 5. The CDR3 is 15 amino acids. In the study's own analysis: Nucleated cell counts were estimated from reference gene primer amplification. Generated by immunoSEQ multiplex PCR, the TCRdb table keeps only in-frame clones and is missing some. The V and J calls and clone size are taken from that table; D and trimming were inferred from the DNA. There are tens of thousands of clones in the sample; about 80% occur only once, and 28% lies in the top ten. Sequenced input: peripheral blood. The source is a man between 65 and 79 years old with acute or convalescent COVID-19. This chain joins TRBV7-2 and TRBJ1-3, with TRBD1 identical over 7 bases. This chain's CDR3 is CASSLTGAGGNTIYF. DNA for the CDR3: TGTGCCAGCAGCTTAACAGGGGCGGGCGGAAACACCATATATTTT. The variable domain in full, completed from reference TRBV7-2 and TRBJ1-3, reads GAGVSQSPSNKVTEKGKDVELRCDPISGHTALYWYRQSLGQGLEFLIYFQGNSAPDKSGLPSDRFSAERTGGSVSTLTIQRTQQEDSAVYLCASSLTGAGGNTIYFGEGSWLTVV.